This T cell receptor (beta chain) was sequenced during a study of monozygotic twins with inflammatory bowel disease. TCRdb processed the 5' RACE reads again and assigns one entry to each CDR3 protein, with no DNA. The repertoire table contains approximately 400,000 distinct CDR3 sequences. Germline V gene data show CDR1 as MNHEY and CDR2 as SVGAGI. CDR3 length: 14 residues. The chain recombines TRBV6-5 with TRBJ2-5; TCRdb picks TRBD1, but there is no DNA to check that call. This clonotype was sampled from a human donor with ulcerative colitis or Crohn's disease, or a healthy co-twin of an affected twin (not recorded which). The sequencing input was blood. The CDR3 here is CASSYSGRGETQYF.